This T cell receptor (beta chain) was documented in a study of blood T cell repertoires in COVID-19 (dated by TCRdb to the early 2020s). Background for the entire study: Samples from collaborators originated in the United States, Italy and Spain and spanned both the acute and convalescent phases of COVID-19. The prospective study material was composed of cDNA or gDNA derived from T cells, B-cell-depleted T cells, or PBMCs. The dataset comprised deeply sampled blood TCRbeta repertoires from subjects exposed to, actively infected with, or recovered from COVID-19. The repertoires were released in a freely available public database intended as a resource for research on the immune response to SARS-CoV-2. Samples were obtained from the ongoing ImmuneRACE study (first 160 participants) and from over a thousand subjects provided by 6 global collaborators. Sample metadata almost always included a de-identified subject ID, COVID-19 status, age in years and sex. HLA class I and class II types, where available, came from metadata supplied by the sample provider rather than from assay-based typing.

About this clone: The antigen this receptor binds is unknown. Qualities for individual bases were not recorded, and no much larger clone is one base off.

Broad study findings and their caveats: The quantity of clinical and demographic metadata differed by source and by participant and was supplied without curation.

Collaborating institutions collected whole blood in K2EDTA tubes following their own protocols. For TCRbeta analysis, collaborators shipped samples as frozen whole blood, isolated PBMCs, or DNA extracted from either of those sample types. The immunoSEQ Assay, a bias-controlled multiplex PCR, was used to amplify TCRbeta CDR3 regions from genomic DNA. The paper's data handling went like this. The number of nucleated cells in each sample was estimated from the amplification of reference gene primers within the assay. To quantify the absolute abundance of each unique TCRbeta CDR3 rearrangement, sequence reads were collapsed and filtered. For each sample, productive Simpson clonality was calculated by taking the square root of Simpson's diversity index across productive rearrangements. Held by TCRdb, this immuneACCESS table contains in-frame sequences only and omits some clones. Under half of the omission traces to an unresolved V gene where checked; the cause of the rest is unknown. That table furnishes V, J and clone size, whereas the DNA furnished D and trimming. This sample gives 130,000 or so clones in total; approximately 80% of them show up just once. The ten largest clonotypes hold over 7.5% of the sample.

CDR1 and CDR2 (SGHRS, YFSETQ) derive from the germline V gene. The V end gives up 2 bases and the J end 6 bases, leaving 8 bases in the junction not matched to a gene. Including cysteine and phenylalanine, the CDR3 has 16 amino acids. Only CDR3 DNA is held: 48 bases, read in frame from base 1. Sequencing was carried out using peripheral blood. The receptor chain draws on TRBV5-1 and TRBJ2-1, with 10 central nucleotides matching TRBD2. The sequence was collected from a woman aged 60-70 years with active or convalescent COVID-19. The CDR3 has the sequence CASSLEPAGGGNEQFF. The DNA sequence is TGCGCCAGCAGCTTAGAACCAGCGGGAGGGGGCAATGAGCAGTTCTTC.